Listed below are T cell receptor beta chains from one sample, sequenced in a study of OX40 agonist ivuxolimab in advanced cancers. Some clones are missing from TCRdb's copy, which holds only in-frame ones; the method was immunoSEQ multiplex PCR. Of about 98,000 clones listed, 87% are singletons. Sequencing used CD4+ or CD8+ T cells sorted from blood, obtained in a trial of the OX40 agonist ivuxolimab. These receptor sequences come from an adult with an advanced solid tumor such as melanoma, head and neck, liver or kidney cancer. CDR3s include the opening cysteine and the closing phenylalanine or tryptophan. The order of the fields is V gene, D gene, CDR3 protein. A D gene is named only where the DNA matches it firmly.

TRBV19 | - | CASRVGNQPQHF
TRBV6-5 | - | CASSYVGREAFF
TRBV11-2 | - | CASSSDGYEQYF
TRBV5-4 | TRBD1 | CASSSTRDRYTDTQYF
TRBV6-1 | - | CASVYSGANVLTF
TRBV7-8 | - | CASSLRVLHAEAFF
TRBV11-2 | - | CASSLLEGTYEQYF
TRBV7-3 | - | CASSLTAGVGNTIYF
TRBV11-2 | - | CASSLSEGDIQYF
TRBV19 | - | CASSKDRLEAFF
TRBV29-1 | - | CSVLVPGGYTF
TRBV19 | - | CASTDGYYGYTF
TRBV14 | - | CASSQVPFSGDNEQFF
TRBV9 | - | CASSVATGSLNEQFF
TRBV19 | - | CASKGGYQETQYF
TRBV14 | - | CASSLLGYTEAFF
TRBV14 | - | CASSQVSGNTIYF
TRBV9 | - | CASSVVSSGYNEQFF
TRBV7-3 | - | CASSVGPTDTQYF
TRBV5-4 | - | CASSSSGRYTF
TRBV2 | - | CASRKTERGEQYF
TRBV6-5 | - | CASSPALTLSYEQYF
TRBV5-8 | - | CASSLRRNQPQHF
TRBV4-3 | - | CASSQDLIGIQYF
TRBV5-1 | - | CASSFGVYTGELFF
TRBV6-1 | - | CASSDLGWNTEAFF
TRBV7-3 | TRBD2 | CASSTTSGGDNEQFF
TRBV7-9 | - | CASSLGVPREAFF
TRBV9 | - | CASVVGGLTDTQYF
TRBV10-3 | TRBD1 | CAISESGQGRGEQYF
TRBV5-1 | - | CASSSVSDSYEQYF
TRBV29-1 | TRBD1 | CSASGQAQETQYF
TRBV5-6 | TRBD1 | CASSSGTGGTQETQYF
TRBV6-5 | TRBD2 | CASSSPTSGETQYF
TRBV18 | - | CASSPEGGMNYGYTF
TRBV12-5 | TRBD2 | CASGTGTSRGDTQYF
TRBV9 | - | CASSRTPREGGYTF
TRBV6-6 | TRBD2 | CASSPGLEFEQYF
TRBV7-9 | TRBD1 | CASSLTTQGAGEAFF
TRBV7-9 | - | CASSSYTGNQPQHF
TRBV28 | - | CASRRGTKDNEQFF
TRBV28 | - | CASSSRATLSFGGYTF